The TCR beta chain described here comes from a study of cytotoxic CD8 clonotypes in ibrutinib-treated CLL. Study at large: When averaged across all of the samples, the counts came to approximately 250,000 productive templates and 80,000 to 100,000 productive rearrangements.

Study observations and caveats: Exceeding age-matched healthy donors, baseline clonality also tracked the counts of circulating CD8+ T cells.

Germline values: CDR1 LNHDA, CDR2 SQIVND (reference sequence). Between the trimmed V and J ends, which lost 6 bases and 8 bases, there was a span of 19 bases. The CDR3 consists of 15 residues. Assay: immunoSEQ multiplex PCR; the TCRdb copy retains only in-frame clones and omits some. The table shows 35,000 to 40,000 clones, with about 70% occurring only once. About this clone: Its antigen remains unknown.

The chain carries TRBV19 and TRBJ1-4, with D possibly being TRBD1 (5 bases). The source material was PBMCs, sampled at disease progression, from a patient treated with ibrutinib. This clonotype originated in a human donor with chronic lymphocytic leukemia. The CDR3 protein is CASSPWHGGGEKLFF. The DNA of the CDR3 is TGTGCCAGTAGCCCTTGGCACGGGGGAGGGGAAAAACTGTTTTTT. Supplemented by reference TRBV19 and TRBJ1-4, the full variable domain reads DGGITQSPKYLFRKEGQNVTLSCEQNLNHDAMYWYRQDPGQGLRLIYYSQIVNDFQKGDIAEGYSVSREKKESFPLTVTSAQKNPTAFYLCASSPWHGGGEKLFFGSGTQLSVL.